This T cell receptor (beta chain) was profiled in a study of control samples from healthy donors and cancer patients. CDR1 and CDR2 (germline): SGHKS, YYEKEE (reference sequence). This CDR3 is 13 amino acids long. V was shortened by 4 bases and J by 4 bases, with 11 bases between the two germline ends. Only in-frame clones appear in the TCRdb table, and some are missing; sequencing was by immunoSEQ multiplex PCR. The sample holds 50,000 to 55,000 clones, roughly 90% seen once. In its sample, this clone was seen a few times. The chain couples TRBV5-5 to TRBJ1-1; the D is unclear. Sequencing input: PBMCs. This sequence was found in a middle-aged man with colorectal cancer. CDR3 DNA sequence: TGTGCCAGCAGCCGGATAGATGGCACTGAAGCTTTCTTT. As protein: CASSRIDGTEAFF.